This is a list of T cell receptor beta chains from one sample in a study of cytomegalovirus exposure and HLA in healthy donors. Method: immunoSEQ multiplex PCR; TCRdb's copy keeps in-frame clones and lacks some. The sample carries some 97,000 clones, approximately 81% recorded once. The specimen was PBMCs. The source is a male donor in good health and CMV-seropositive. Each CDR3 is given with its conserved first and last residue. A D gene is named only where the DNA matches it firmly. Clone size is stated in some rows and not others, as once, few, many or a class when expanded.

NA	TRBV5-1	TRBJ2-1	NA	TGCGCCAGCAACATTGTCCCTCGCGGGGCAAATGAGCAGTTCTTC	CASNIVPRGANEQFF
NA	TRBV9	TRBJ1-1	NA	TGTGCCAGCAGCGTAGCTGCAGGGAAGGGCACTGAAGCTTTCTTT	CASSVAAGKGTEAFF
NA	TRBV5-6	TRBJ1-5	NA	TGTGCCAGCAGCACGGGCCCGGGGGACCAGCCCCAGCATTTT	CASSTGPGDQPQHF
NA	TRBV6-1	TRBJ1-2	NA	TGTGCCAGCAGCGTAGGGACTTTCCGGGGCTACACCTTC	CASSVGTFRGYTF
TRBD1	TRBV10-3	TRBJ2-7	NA	TGTGCCATCAGTGAGGGACAGGACTCCTACGAGCAGTACTTC	CAISEGQDSYEQYF
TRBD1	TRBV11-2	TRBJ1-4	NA	TGTGCCAGCAGCGCCGGGACAGGGAGGGGCGCAACTAATGAAAAACTGTTTTTT	CASSAGTGRGATNEKLFF
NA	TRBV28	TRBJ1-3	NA	TGTGCCAGCAGGCAACCACAGGGACACGGCACCATATATTTT	CASRQPQGHGTIYF
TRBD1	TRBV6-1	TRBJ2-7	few	TGTGCCAGCAGGGAGCCGGGACAGGGGACACGGGAGCAGTACTTC	CASREPGQGTREQYF
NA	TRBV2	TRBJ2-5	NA	TGTGCCAGCAGTGATGAGGCGGTCCCTTTGAAGACCCAGTACTTC	CASSDEAVPLKTQYF
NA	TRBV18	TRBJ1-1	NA	TGTGCCAGCTCACCCCACCGGGGGAGGGAGGCTTTCTTT	CASSPHRGREAFF
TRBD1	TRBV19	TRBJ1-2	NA	TGTGCCAGTAGTAACACAGGGGGCTATACCCCCCTCTATGGCTACACCTTC	CASSNTGGYTPLYGYTF
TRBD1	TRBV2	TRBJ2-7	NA	TGTGCCAGCAGCGACCGGGACAGGGGCACCTACGAGCAGTACTTC	CASSDRDRGTYEQYF
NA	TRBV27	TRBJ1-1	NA	TGTGCCAGCAGTTCCAGGGGAGGGGGATTTATCCTCCCAGCTTTCTTT	CASSSRGGGFILPAFF
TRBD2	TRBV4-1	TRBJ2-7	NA	TGCGCCAGCAGCCAAGGGGGGGCAGCGGGGGGCCACGAGCAGTACTTC	CASSQGGAAGGHEQYF
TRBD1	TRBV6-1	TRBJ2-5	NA	TGTGCCAGCAGTGCGACAGGGGGCGGAGAGGCCCAGTACTTC	CASSATGGGEAQYF
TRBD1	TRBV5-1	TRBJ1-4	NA	TGCGCCAGCAGCTTGGGTCAGGGGGCGGATAATGAAAAACTGTTTTTT	CASSLGQGADNEKLFF
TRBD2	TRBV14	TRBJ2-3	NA	TGTGCCAGCAGCCCTAGCGGGGTTAAAGATACGCAGTATTTT	CASSPSGVKDTQYF
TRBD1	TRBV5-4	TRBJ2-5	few	TGTGCCAGCAGCTTGGGAGGGGGCGGGGAGACCCAGTACTTC	CASSLGGGGETQYF
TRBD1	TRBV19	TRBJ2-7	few	TGTGCCAGTAGCCAACAGGGGGCAGCGTACGAGCAGTACTTC	CASSQQGAAYEQYF
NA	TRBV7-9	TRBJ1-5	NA	TGTGCCAGCAGCTTACAGGGGAGCAATCAGCCCCAGCATTTT	CASSLQGSNQPQHF
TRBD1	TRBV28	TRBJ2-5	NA	TGTGCCAGCAGTTCCCTCCGGGACAGGGTGGAAGAGACCCAGTACTTC	CASSSLRDRVEETQYF
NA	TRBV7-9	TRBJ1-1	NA	TGTGCCAGCGAACTTGTGAACACTGAAGCTTTCTTT	CASELVNTEAFF
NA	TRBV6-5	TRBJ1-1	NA	TGTGCCAGCAGTTACGTTGTCGGCACTGAAGCTTTCTTT	CASSYVVGTEAFF
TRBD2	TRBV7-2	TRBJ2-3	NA	TGTGCCAGCAGCTTAGTGGTGGGGGGAGGGCCAGATACGCAGTATTTT	CASSLVVGGGPDTQYF
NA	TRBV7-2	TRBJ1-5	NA	TGTGCCAGCAGCTTAGAGTCAGGGCAGGGTCAGCCCCAGCATTTT	CASSLESGQGQPQHF
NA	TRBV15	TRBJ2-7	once	TGTGCCACCAGCAGAGATCTAAGAGTCTACGAGCAGTACTTC	CATSRDLRVYEQYF
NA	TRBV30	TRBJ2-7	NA	TGTGCCTGGAGTCCAGGTTGGTACGAGCAGTACTTC	CAWSPGWYEQYF
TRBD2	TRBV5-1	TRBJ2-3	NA	TGCGCCAGCAGCCCGGGACTAGCGGGGCGCACAGATACGCAGTATTTT	CASSPGLAGRTDTQYF
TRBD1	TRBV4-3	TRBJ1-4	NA	TGCGCCAGCAGCCAACATCTTGCGACAGGGGGGGAAAAACTGTTTTTT	CASSQHLATGGEKLFF
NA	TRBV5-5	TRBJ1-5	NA	TGTGCCAGCAGCTGGGCCCTCGATGCGCCCCAGCATTTT	CASSWALDAPQHF
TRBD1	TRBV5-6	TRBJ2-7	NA	TGTGCCAGCAGTTTGGGACAGGGTTCCTACGAGCAGTACTTC	CASSLGQGSYEQYF
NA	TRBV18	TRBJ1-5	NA	TGTGCCAGCTCACCACGCCGGACAGAGAATCAGCCCCAGCATTTT	CASSPRRTENQPQHF
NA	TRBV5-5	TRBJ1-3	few	TGTGCCAGCAGCGGCGTCTGGCAGGGTAATGGAAACACCATATATTTT	CASSGVWQGNGNTIYF
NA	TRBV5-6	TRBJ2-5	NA	TGTGCCAGCAGCCATCAGGAGGGGACAGTGATCCAAGAGACCCAGTACTTC	CASSHQEGTVIQETQYF
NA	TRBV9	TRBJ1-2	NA	TGTGCCAGCAGCGGTCTACGGCGGTTTAACTATGGCTACACCTTC	CASSGLRRFNYGYTF
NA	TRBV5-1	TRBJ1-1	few	TGCGCCAGCAGCCGTACTCAGGGGAACACTGAAGCTTTCTTT	CASSRTQGNTEAFF
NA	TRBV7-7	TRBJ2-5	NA	TGTGCTAGCAGCTTAGGGGGGACAGAACAAGAGACCCAGTACTTC	CASSLGGTEQETQYF
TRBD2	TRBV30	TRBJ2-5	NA	TGTGCCTGGAGATTGGGGGGGGAAGAGACCCAGTACTTC	CAWRLGGEETQYF
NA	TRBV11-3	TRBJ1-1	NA	TGTGCCAGCAGCTTGGACCTCCCCGCCCGGGGGACTGAAGCTTTCTTT	CASSLDLPARGTEAFF
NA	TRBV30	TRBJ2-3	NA	TGTGCCTGGACCCGAGGACAGAGAGCTAGCACAGATACGCAGTATTTT	CAWTRGQRASTDTQYF
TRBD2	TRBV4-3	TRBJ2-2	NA	TGCGCCAGCAGCCTCAGACTAGCGGGGGACGGGAACACCGGGGAGCTGTTTTTT	CASSLRLAGDGNTGELFF
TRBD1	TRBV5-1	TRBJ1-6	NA	TGCGCCAGCCGCCTCGGGACAGCGAGTAATTCACCCCTCCACTTT	CASRLGTASNSPLHF
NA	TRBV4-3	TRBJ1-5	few	TGCGCCAGCAGCCAAGATACTAACCAGCCCCAGCATTTT	CASSQDTNQPQHF
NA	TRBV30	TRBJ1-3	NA	TGTGCCTGGACTGCGACTGTCTCTGGAAACACCATATATTTT	CAWTATVSGNTIYF
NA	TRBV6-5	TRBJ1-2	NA	TGTGCCAGCAGTTATAACCCCGGGACATGGAACTATGGCTACACCTTC	CASSYNPGTWNYGYTF
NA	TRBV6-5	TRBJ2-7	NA	TGTGCCAGCAGTTACTATACGGGGGGCAAAGGATACGAGCAGTACTTC	CASSYYTGGKGYEQYF
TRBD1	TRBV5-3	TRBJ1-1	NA	TGTGCCAGAAGCCCCGGAGGGGACAGGGTAGGCACTGAAGCTTTCTTT	CARSPGGDRVGTEAFF
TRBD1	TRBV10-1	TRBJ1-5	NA	TGCGCCAGCAGTGAGGACAGGGGACAGCCCCAGCATTTT	CASSEDRGQPQHF
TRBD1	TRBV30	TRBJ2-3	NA	TGTGCCTGGACAGGACAGGGGGCGCATAAAGATACGCAGTATTTT	CAWTGQGAHKDTQYF
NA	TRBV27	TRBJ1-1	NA	TGTGCCAGCAGTTTACGGAGGGTGAACACTGAAGCTTTCTTT	CASSLRRVNTEAFF
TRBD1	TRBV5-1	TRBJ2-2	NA	TGCGCCAGCAGCGGAAGACAGGGGGGCACCGGGGAGCTGTTTTTT	CASSGRQGGTGELFF
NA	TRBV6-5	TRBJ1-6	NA	TGTGCCAGCACTGGGGGCGGTTATAATTCACCCCTCCACTTT	CASTGGGYNSPLHF
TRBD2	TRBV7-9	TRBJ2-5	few	TGTGCCAGCAGCTTAGGCGGGGGGTCTCAAGAGACCCAGTACTTC	CASSLGGGSQETQYF
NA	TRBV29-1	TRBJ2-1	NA	TGCAGCGTTGGGGGGGTACCGGATGAGCAGTTCTTC	CSVGGVPDEQFF
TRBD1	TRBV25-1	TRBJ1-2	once	TGTGCCAGCAGTGGTACAGGGGGCTTTTGGTATGGCTACACCTTC	CASSGTGGFWYGYTF
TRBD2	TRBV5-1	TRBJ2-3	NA	TGCGCCAGCAGCTTGGAGGGCGGGGGGGCCCCAGATACGCAGTATTTT	CASSLEGGGAPDTQYF
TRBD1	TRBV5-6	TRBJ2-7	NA	TGTGCCAGCAGCCAGTCCGGGACAGGGAGCTCCTACGAGCAGTACTTC	CASSQSGTGSSYEQYF
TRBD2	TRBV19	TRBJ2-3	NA	TGTGCCAGTAGTAAACTAGCGGGGAGCACAGATACGCAGTATTTT	CASSKLAGSTDTQYF
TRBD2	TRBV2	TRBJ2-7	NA	TGTGCCAGCTCCCCCTTGAGCGGGGGGGCCTACGAGCAGTACTTC	CASSPLSGGAYEQYF